This T cell receptor beta chain was obtained from a study of cytomegalovirus exposure and HLA in healthy donors (TCRdb year 2017). Some background on the complete study: An earlier analysis of roughly 610 of the donors reported 250 to 300 Gb of sequence data and 100 million to 120 million unique TCR beta sequences obtained from 180 million or so T cells. Approximately 310 gigabases of sequencing data and tens of millions of unique TCR sequences were included in an early release covering 550 to 650 HLA-typed donors. Among the roughly 390 genotyped donors, 81% belonged to the genetic ancestry cluster associated with self-reported Caucasian donors. The study was designed to test whether signatures of past pathogen exposure could be identified by cataloging public T cell receptors. The T cell repertoires of about 700 subjects were profiled by immunosequencing and related to cytomegalovirus serostatus. Along with the approximately 670-subject first cohort, a separate validation cohort of around 110 different subjects was used. High-throughput TCR immunosequencing, statistical association of individual TCRs with disease status, and machine learning were combined to predict cytomegalovirus infection status. To study patterns of TCR occurrence, a later analysis re-analyzed previously published TCR beta repertoires from around 670 donors and added high-resolution HLA genotyping. In the later analysis, no new phenotypic data were used to find candidate immune exposures; instead, reliance was placed on TCR beta sequences and their occurrence across donors. An earlier analysis of a few hundred of the donors applied high-throughput TCR beta sequencing to assess whether each TCR beta V gene segment acted as functional or pseudogenic. Donor age, sex, ethnicity and CMV serostatus were collected together with the repertoire data. Genome-wide SNP genotypes for about three fifths of the roughly 670 donors were used in a later genetic analysis, which treated that subset as a discovery cohort. Every repertoire in the discovery cohort had been generated on one and the same sequencing platform. HLA typing covered class I and class II loci at four-digit resolution. The number of typed donors differed by locus: roughly 629-630 for A, B, C, DRB1 and DQB1; 500 to 550 for DQA1; some 610 for DPA1; and 400 to 480 for DPB1. Roughly 5 DR-DQ haplotypes were handled as single units for association and clustering, since linkage in the cohort was strong. Across approximately 400 genotyped donors of the cohort, an average of approximately 220,000 unique TCR beta nucleotide sequences per donor were sequenced, and 15% to 20% of those sequences were non-productive.

Deletion took 2 bases off V and 5 bases off J, with a span of 14 bases between the germline ends. In the germline V gene (reference sequence), CDR1 corresponds to SEHNR and CDR2 to FQNEAQ. Measured from the cysteine to the phenylalanine, the CDR3 is 15 residues long. Kept here is only the CDR3 DNA, which spans 45 bases and is read in frame from base 1. As to this clone: No antigen is known for it. No clone much larger than this one lies a single base away; base qualities are absent.

On the study overall, not on this receptor specifically: In an earlier analysis of about 550 of the donors, most TCR beta V segments were observed in productive rearrangements about 87% or about 30% of the time, broadly matching IMGT annotations. For the cohort, immune exposure information was limited to CMV serostatus. In the study, around 160 TCR beta chains were listed as associated with cytomegalovirus. This cohort had only TCR beta chains sequenced, and the lack of alpha or paired-chain data limited which features could be detected. V-gene and J-gene trimming of TCR beta chains was associated with a missense DCLRE1C variant in a later genetic analysis, and the association was replicated in an independent cohort. Presence/absence analyses assumed roughly uniform sequencing depth across donors, an assumption that may not hold. Because HLA typing was missing for some donors at each locus, association tests included only the typed subset. In a later analysis, TCR association rates were found to vary across HLA loci, with the most associated TCRs seen for DRB1 alleles and the fewest for HLA-C alleles. Strong co-occurrence of HLA alleles, especially DR and DQ, made assigning TCR associations to individual alleles difficult. A cluster of highly shared sequence variants was judged likely to represent a technical artifact of the sequencing pipeline. According to a later analysis, most CMV-associated TCR beta chains appeared to be HLA-restricted, and the HLA associations seemed to be driven largely by CMV exposure. Across donors, most TCR sequences were observed very rarely, whereas some public TCRs were present in many individuals. It was suggested by the authors that the approach could potentially be generalized to other disease states and immunological phenotypes. Compared with the approximately 710-donor mean, donors in an Asian-associated ancestry cluster had fewer N-insertions in productive TCRs, according to a later genetic analysis. Several of the top co-occurrence clusters appeared to be linked to parvovirus B19, influenza, CMV and Epstein-Barr virus, according to a later analysis. Some IMGT-functional V segments, including TRBV6-2 and TRBV6-3, could not be distinguished by the 87-base-pair reads and were therefore excluded. Because counts were too low, approximately 15 rarely observed V segments, including chromosome 9 orphons, were excluded from the earlier analysis of 587 of the donors. The classifier was reported to diagnose cytomegalovirus status with high specificity and sensitivity in both the original and validation cohorts. A few of the identified cytomegalovirus-associated TCR beta chains were confirmed in vitro to be specific for cytomegalovirus antigens. Correlated functional status among segregating V segments might reflect linkage disequilibrium, but an unknown experimental factor could not be ruled out. A further reported finding was that TCR beta sequences accurately predicted the HLA-A and HLA-B alleles for most subjects in the first cohort. In a later analysis, HLA-associated TCR beta chains were found to be more clonally expanded and to have lower generation probabilities than equally common non-associated chains. In a later analysis, over 15,000 TCR beta sequences were associated with specific HLA alleles at a false discovery rate of 0.05.

Receptors were amplified or captured by the immunoSEQ multiplex PCR assay. For the multiplex PCR, a mixture combining 60 forward primers for TCR Vbeta segments and 13 reverse primers for TCR Jbeta segments was used. The CDR3 region of rearranged TCR beta genes was amplified from genomic DNA by a multiplex PCR assay. Amplified TCR beta libraries were sequenced as 87-base-pair reads on the Illumina HiSeq System. Turning to the authors' computational methods: A later analysis counted tens of millions of unique TCR beta chains across the 666 repertoires, and roughly 10 million of these chains were shared by at least two donors. Raw reads were error-corrected and collapsed into unique sequences by a nearest-neighbor algorithm in which closely related sequences were merged to remove PCR and sequencing errors. To assign V, D and J gene segments, CDR3 sequences were aligned to IMGT reference sequences. For a sequence to be retained, at least a six-nucleotide match to both a V gene segment and a J gene segment was required. Rearrangements were called productive when the CDR3 lacked stop codons and stayed in frame with V and J; all others were non-productive. Following IMGT convention, CDR3 was defined as the stretch from the second conserved V-encoded cysteine up to the conserved J-encoded phenylalanine. In an earlier analysis of 550 to 650 of the donors, sequences lacking an unambiguous match to a single V gene segment were excluded. An earlier analysis of some 610 of the donors called V segments functional above 56.7% productive rearrangements and segregating when the between-donor standard deviation exceeded 5%. A statistical classification framework was built for diagnosing cytomegalovirus status from the catalog of TCR beta chain sequences. V and J gene assignment, in a later analysis, came from comparing TCR nucleotide sequences with IMGT/GENE-DB human TR gene sequences. In a later analysis, CDR3 sequences and most-parsimonious VDJ recombination scenarios were assigned using the TCRdist pipeline. In a later analysis, every TCR beta chain was defined by the combination of its CDR3 amino acid sequence and its V-gene family, and reads without a unique V-gene family were dropped. To address suspected cross-contamination and a sequencing artifact, a later analysis removed several hundred highly shared, low-generation-probability nucleotide sequences. For each public chain, a later analysis derived a clonal expansion index from normalized ranks of inferred template counts within each repertoire. A later analysis computed generation probabilities with a VDJ recombination model fitted to out-of-frame rearrangements, and checked the results against IGoR. In a later analysis, hypergeometric tests were used to score TCR-TCR, TCR-HLA and TCR-CMV co-occurrence, with a repertoire-size bias correction applied to TCR pairs. In a later analysis, false discovery rates were estimated by permuting HLA or CMV assignments 20 times. In a later analysis, co-occurring TCRs were grouped with DBSCAN, and TCRdist sequence similarity was added when clustering was performed within HLA-allele-positive subsets. Repertoires with fewer than 30,000 or more than 120,000 public chains, plus five repertoires with anomalous nucleotide sharing, were excluded from co-occurrence clustering. Here the immuneACCESS table is served through TCRdb, limited to in-frame sequences with V and J called. Missing clones are a known gap in these copies; in checked studies unresolved V genes cover under half, and the rest lacks a known reason. For V, J and clone size, that table is used; D and trimming come from the DNA. The table for this sample lists 160,000 or so clones; roughly 78% of them were counted only once. Of the sample, under 2.5% falls within the top ten clones.

The cohort consisted of some 730 healthy bone marrow donors. All cohort members were sampled while nominally healthy, although unrecorded immune exposures were likely present. The donor tested CMV seronegative, placing the donor among the approximately 400 seronegative members of the cohort. A peripheral blood sample was collected from each donor, and TCR beta sequencing was performed on peripheral blood mononuclear cells. Genomic DNA extraction from the blood cell samples was performed with the Qiagen DNeasy Blood Extraction Kit. The chain is encoded by TRBV7-9 joined to TRBJ2-3; the D gene is possibly TRBD2, with 5 bases matching. Sample: PBMCs. This clonotype originated in a man aged 35-49 years in good health and CMV-seronegative. The CDR3 reads CASSLLDYQGDTQYF. The nucleotides are TGTGCCAGCAGCTTACTTGACTACCAAGGAGATACGCAGTATTTT.